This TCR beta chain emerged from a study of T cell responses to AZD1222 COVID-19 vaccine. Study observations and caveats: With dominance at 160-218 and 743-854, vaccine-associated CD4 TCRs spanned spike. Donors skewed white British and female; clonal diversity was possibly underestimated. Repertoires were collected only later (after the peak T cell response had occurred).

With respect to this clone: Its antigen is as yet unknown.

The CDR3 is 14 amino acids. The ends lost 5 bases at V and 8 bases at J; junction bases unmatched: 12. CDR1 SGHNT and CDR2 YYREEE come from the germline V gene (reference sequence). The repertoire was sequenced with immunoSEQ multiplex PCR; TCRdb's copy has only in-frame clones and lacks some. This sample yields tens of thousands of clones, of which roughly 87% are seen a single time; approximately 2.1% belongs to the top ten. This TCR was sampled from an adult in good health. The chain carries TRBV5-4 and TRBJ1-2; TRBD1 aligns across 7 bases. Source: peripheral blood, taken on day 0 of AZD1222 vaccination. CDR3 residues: CASSSPGQTRGYTF. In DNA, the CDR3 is TGTGCCAGCAGTTCTCCGGGACAGACTCGAGGCTACACCTTC.